These T cell receptor beta chains were read from a single sample in a study of blood T cells in healthy people across ages. MiXCR, applied by TCRdb to the 5' RACE reads, yields one record per CDR3 protein. The sample carries some 1.6 million distinct CDR3 sequences, roughly 32% recorded once. Sequences were obtained from blood. The receptor source for this set is a woman aged 30 to 39 in good health. Each CDR3 is given with its conserved first and last residue. Fields, in order: J gene, V gene, clone size, D gene, CDR3 protein, CDR3 DNA. D genes are given only for firm matches. Where a row states a size, it is once, few, many or the class of an expanded clone; other rows omit it.

TRBJ2-1 TRBV7-3 - - CASSLTGGRSAQFF TGTGCCAGCAGCTTAACGGGCGGAAGATCCGCGCAGTTCTTC
TRBJ2-2 TRBV20-1 - - CSAYRENTGELFF TGCAGTGCGTACAGGGAGAACACCGGGGAGCTGTTTTTT
TRBJ1-1 TRBV6-1 once - CASSFSGGMNTEAFF TGTGCCAGCAGCTTCAGTGGGGGGATGAACACTGAAGCTTTCTTT
TRBJ2-7 TRBV25-1 - TRBD1 CASRRGTGNPYEQYF TGTGCCAGCAGGAGGGGGACAGGGAACCCCTACGAGCAGTACTTC
TRBJ2-1 TRBV2 few TRBD1 CARGTDSYNEQFF TGTGCCAGGGGGACAGACTCCTACAATGAGCAGTTCTTC
TRBJ1-5 TRBV12-3/TRBV12-4 few TRBD1 CASSLRRGDRQPQHF TGTGCCAGCAGTTTACGGAGGGGGGACAGGCAGCCCCAGCATTTT
TRBJ2-1 TRBV9 - TRBD1 CASSPRTGMGYNEQFF TGTGCCAGCAGCCCACGGACAGGGATGGGCTACAATGAGCAGTTCTTC
TRBJ2-5 TRBV3-1 - - CASSRLEFGRETQYF TGTGCCAGCAGCCGCCTCGAGTTCGGGCGAGAGACCCAGTACTTC
TRBJ2-5 TRBV15 few - CATSREEPPRAQYF TGTGCCACCAGCAGAGAAGAACCCCCAAGGGCCCAGTACTTC
TRBJ1-1 TRBV2 - - CASRSAGPGTEAFF TGTGCCAGCAGGTCGGCGGGTCCGGGCACTGAAGCTTTCTTT
TRBJ1-1 TRBV12-3/TRBV12-4 - - CVSSFPLNTEAFF TGTGTCAGCAGTTTCCCGCTAAACACTGAAGCTTTCTTT
TRBJ2-7 TRBV11-1 - - CASSLEIPGGLLGYEQYF TGTGCCAGCAGCTTAGAAATCCCCGGAGGACTGCTGGGGTACGAGCAGTACTTC
TRBJ2-1 TRBV24-1 - - CATSDLLLAVYNEQFF TGTGCCACCAGTGATCTGCTCCTGGCGGTGTACAATGAGCAGTTCTTC
TRBJ2-3 TRBV2 - - CASSDLDRSFTDTQYF TGTGCCAGCAGTGACCTTGACAGGTCCTTCACAGATACGCAGTATTTT
TRBJ2-5 TRBV9 - TRBD1 CASSVEGQGRETQYF TGTGCCAGCAGCGTAGAGGGACAGGGAAGGGAGACCCAGTACTTC
TRBJ2-1 TRBV9 - TRBD2 CASSVELRGAYNEQFF TGTGCCAGCAGCGTAGAGCTGCGGGGGGCCTACAATGAGCAGTTCTTC
TRBJ1-3 TRBV27 once - CALEAPSGNTIYF TGTGCCTTGGAAGCGCCATCTGGAAACACCATATATTTT
TRBJ2-7 TRBV14 few - CASSQVDTHYEQYF TGTGCCAGCAGCCAAGTCGACACCCACTACGAGCAGTACTTC
TRBJ2-3 TRBV20-1 few - CSARMRVIHTQYF TGCAGTGCTAGGATGAGGGTCATCCATACGCAGTATTTT
TRBJ2-3 TRBV29-1 - TRBD1 CSVEEGTGLRGSSTDTQYF TGCAGCGTTGAAGAAGGGACAGGATTGAGGGGGTCTAGCACAGATACGCAGTATTTT
TRBJ2-5 TRBV29-1 many TRBD2 CSVEDPPAGGPRETQYF TGCAGCGTTGAAGATCCACCAGCGGGGGGGCCTCGAGAGACCCAGTACTTC
TRBJ1-1 TRBV7-9 - - CASSPVGGLETEAFF TGTGCCAGCAGCCCGGTCGGGGGGCTAGAGACTGAAGCTTTCTTT
TRBJ2-5 TRBV10-2 few TRBD1 CASSDSRYGQGGETQYF TGCGCCAGCAGTGACTCTCGCTACGGACAGGGAGGAGAGACCCAGTACTTC
TRBJ2-1 TRBV7-9 - TRBD1 CASSPPDRGNRHIRHNEQFF TGTGCCAGCAGCCCTCCGGACAGGGGAAATAGGCACATTAGGCACAATGAGCAGTTCTTC
TRBJ1-1 TRBV27 - - CASSLFALNTEAFF TGTGCCAGCAGTTTATTCGCCCTGAACACTGAAGCTTTCTTT
TRBJ2-7 TRBV6-2/TRBV6-3 - - CASSPGGEGVEQYF TGTGCCAGCAGTCCCGGCGGGGAAGGGGTCGAGCAGTACTTC
TRBJ1-5 TRBV12-3/TRBV12-4 - - CASRQAYSNQPQHF TGTGCCAGCAGGCAGGCTTATAGCAATCAGCCCCAGCATTTT
TRBJ1-6 TRBV2 many - CASSPQDRGGSPLHF TGTGCCAGCAGCCCTCAGGACCGAGGAGGTTCACCCCTCCACTTT
TRBJ2-7 TRBV7-2 few - CASSLVEAAAYEQYF TGTGCCAGCAGCTTAGTGGAGGCTGCTGCCTACGAGCAGTACTTC
TRBJ2-4 TRBV28 - - CASRYFGKNIQYF TGTGCCAGCAGATATTTTGGCAAAAACATTCAGTACTTC
TRBJ2-1 TRBV5-1 many TRBD1 CASSSTGTGVGNEQFF TGCGCCAGCAGCTCCACCGGGACAGGGGTGGGGAATGAGCAGTTCTTC
TRBJ2-6 TRBV3-1 few TRBD1 CASSPSWGTGGSGANVLTF TGTGCCAGCAGCCCCTCGTGGGGGACAGGGGGCTCTGGGGCCAACGTCCTGACTTTC
TRBJ2-6 TRBV29-1 many TRBD1 CSVGQGVGSGANVLTF TGCAGCGTCGGACAGGGTGTTGGCTCTGGGGCCAACGTCCTGACTTTC
TRBJ2-7 TRBV4-1 - TRBD1 CASSQLDRDPYEQYF TGCGCCAGCAGCCAGCTTGACAGGGACCCCTACGAGCAGTACTTC
TRBJ1-2 TRBV3-1 few TRBD1 CASSHGTGRNYGYTF TGTGCCAGCAGCCACGGGACAGGGAGAAACTATGGCTACACCTTC
TRBJ2-7 TRBV27 few TRBD1 CASSQSSGTGMFEQYF TGTGCCAGCAGTCAATCCTCCGGGACAGGGATGTTCGAGCAGTACTTC
TRBJ2-7 TRBV20-1 - TRBD1 CSARGTTGSYEQYF TGCAGTGCTAGAGGGACGACAGGGTCCTACGAGCAGTACTTC
TRBJ2-3 TRBV20-1 - - CSARDPMSTDTQYF TGCAGTGCTAGAGATCCTATGAGCACAGATACGCAGTATTTT
TRBJ2-7 TRBV3-1 - - CASSPQPGSYEQYF TGTGCCAGCAGCCCCCAGCCGGGCTCCTACGAGCAGTACTTC
TRBJ2-5 TRBV25-1 - - CASSDLQRAGETQYF TGTGCCAGCAGTGACCTACAGAGGGCCGGGGAGACCCAGTACTTC
TRBJ2-1 TRBV6-4 - TRBD2 CASTAIAGGGEQFF TGTGCCAGCACGGCAATAGCGGGGGGAGGTGAGCAGTTCTTC
TRBJ1-1 TRBV15 - - CATSRRDEAFF TGTGCCACCAGCAGAAGAGATGAAGCTTTCTTT
TRBJ2-3 TRBV6-2/TRBV6-3 - TRBD2 CASNRGAGETGTDTQYF TGTGCCAGCAACAGAGGAGCGGGAGAGACAGGTACAGATACGCAGTATTTT
TRBJ1-2 TRBV27 once TRBD1 CASSSPGTGKIGYTF TGTGCCAGCAGTTCCCCCGGGACAGGGAAAATTGGCTACACCTTC
TRBJ2-7 TRBV20-1 few - CSALVAVKADEQYF TGCAGTGCTTTAGTGGCAGTCAAAGCTGACGAGCAGTACTTC
TRBJ2-7 TRBV28 few TRBD2 CASSSRTRLAVYEQYF TGTGCCAGCAGTTCGCGTACGAGACTAGCGGTCTACGAACAGTACTTC
TRBJ2-7 TRBV9 few TRBD2 CASSPAGLGTYEQYF TGTGCCAGCAGCCCAGCGGGATTAGGTACCTACGAGCAGTACTTC
TRBJ2-3 TRBV15 few - CATLAAATDTQYF TGTGCCACACTAGCTGCTGCCACAGATACGCAGTATTTT
TRBJ2-5 TRBV5-1 - TRBD2 CASSLGGTSVDFWYQETQYF TGCGCCAGCAGCTTAGGGGGGACTAGCGTCGATTTCTGGTACCAAGAGACCCAGTACTTC
TRBJ2-7 TRBV27 few - CASSSRVRGDYEQYF TGTGCCAGCAGTTCCCGAGTCAGGGGGGATTACGAGCAGTACTTC
TRBJ2-3 TRBV29-1 - - CSVEFGVSLTDTQYF TGCAGCGTTGAGTTTGGTGTCAGTCTCACAGATACGCAGTATTTT
TRBJ1-2 TRBV3-1 many - CASSQTRQGYGYTF TGTGCCAGCAGCCAAACGCGCCAGGGGTATGGCTACACCTTC
TRBJ1-6 TRBV20-1 few - CSAKDEQGFNSPLHF TGCAGTGCTAAAGATGAGCAGGGGTTTAATTCACCCCTCCACTTT
TRBJ2-3 TRBV20-1 - TRBD2 CSARDENQRGGSTDTQYF TGCAGTGCTAGAGATGAGAATCAGCGGGGCGGTAGCACAGATACGCAGTATTTT
TRBJ2-7 TRBV7-2 few TRBD2 CASSATGTSGYEQYF TGTGCCAGCAGTGCTACCGGGACTAGCGGCTACGAGCAGTACTTC
TRBJ1-2 TRBV20-1 - - CSTVGNGYTF TGCAGTACCGTGGGTAATGGCTACACCTTC
TRBJ2-6 TRBV5-1 few - CASSYGAGANVLTF TGCGCCAGCAGCTATGGGGCCGGGGCCAACGTCCTGACTTTC